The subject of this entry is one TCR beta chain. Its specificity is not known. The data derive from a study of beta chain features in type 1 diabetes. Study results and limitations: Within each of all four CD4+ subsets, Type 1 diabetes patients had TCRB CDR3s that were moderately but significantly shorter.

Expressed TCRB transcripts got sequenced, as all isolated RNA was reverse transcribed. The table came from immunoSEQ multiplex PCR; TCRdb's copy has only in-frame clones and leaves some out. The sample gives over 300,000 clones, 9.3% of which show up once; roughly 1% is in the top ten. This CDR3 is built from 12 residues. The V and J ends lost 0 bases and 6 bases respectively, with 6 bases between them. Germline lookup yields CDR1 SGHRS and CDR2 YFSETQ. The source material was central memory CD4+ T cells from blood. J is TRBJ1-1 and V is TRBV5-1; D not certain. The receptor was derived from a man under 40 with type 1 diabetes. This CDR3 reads CASSLVRPEAFF. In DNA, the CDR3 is TGCGCCAGCAGCTTGGTCCGACCTGAAGCTTTCTTT. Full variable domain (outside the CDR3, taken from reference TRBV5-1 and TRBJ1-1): KAGVTQTPRYLIKTRGQQVTLSCSPISGHRSVSWYQQTPGQGLQFLFEYFSETQRNKGNFPGRFSGRQFSNSRSEMNVSTLELGDSALYLCASSLVRPEAFFGQGTRLTVV.